Presented here are 14 T cell receptor beta chains from one specimen sequenced in a study of type 1 and type 2 diabetes patients. Genomic DNA was the PCR template. The TCR beta CDR3 region was amplified using 30 forward and 13 reverse primers. TCRdb independently ran MiXCR on the multiplex PCR reads; one entry per CDR3 protein. The sample includes 280,000 or so distinct CDR3 sequences, more than 45% of them seen just once. The sample comprised peripheral blood mononuclear cells (PBMCs). These receptors came from a man aged 18-30 years with type 2 diabetes.

CDR3 protein: CASSEFLASPQYF. CDR3 DNA sequence: TGCGCCAGCAGTGAATTCTTGGCGTCCCCGCAGTATTTT. This chain connects TRBV10-1 to TRBJ2-3; no reliable D call. CDR3 size: 13 residues. Germline V lookup: CDR1 WNHNN, CDR2 SYGVQD (reference sequence). V shed 3 bases and J shed 10 bases, with 14 bases lying between them.

The chain recombines TRBV20-1 with TRBJ1-1; D gene unclear. Trimming cost V 7 bases and J 1 base, with 10 bases left between them. CDR3 length: 12 amino acids. CDR1 DFQATT and CDR2 SNEGSKA come from the germline V gene (reference sequence). CDR3 sequence (DNA): TGCAGTGGGCAGGAACCGAACACTGAAGCTTTCTTT. Translation gives CSGQEPNTEAFF.

The sample holds a few counts of this clonotype. The genes are TRBV5-1 and TRBJ2-1, with 10 bases fitting TRBD1. Germline lookup yields CDR1 SGHRS and CDR2 YFSETQ. CDR3 length: 16 amino acids. The V segment lost 0 bases and the J segment 7 bases; nucleotides outside the gene matches: 7. The CDR3 DNA follows: TGCGCCAGCAGCTTGGATGACGGACAGGGGGGGAATGAGCAGTTCTTC. It codes for CASSLDDGQGGNEQFF.

The chain combines TRBV5-1 with TRBJ1-2; 10 positions match TRBD1. Germline CDR1 and CDR2: SGHRS and YFSETQ. CDR3 length: 15 residues. Unmatched junction bases numbered 9, after V lost 4 bases and J lost 6 bases. CDR3 nucleotides: TGCGCCAGCAGCCCTACCGACAGGGGGCTTAATGGCTACACCTTC. As protein: CASSPTDRGLNGYTF.

The rearrangement links TRBV15 to TRBJ1-4; D ambiguous. The CDR3 is 17 residues long. Germline V gene lookup returns CDR1 LNHNV and CDR2 YYDKDF (reference sequence). Between the trimmed V and J ends, which lost 0 bases and 8 bases, there was a span of 19 bases. The CDR3 DNA reads TGTGCCACCAGCAGAGATGGGATGGGTGACGCCGGGGAAAAACTGTTTTTT. It translates to CATSRDGMGDAGEKLFF.

The table lists this clonotype with a count of one. This chain links TRBV13 with TRBJ1-2, with D uncertain. The V end was cut by 5 bases, the J end by 4 bases, with 11 bases between. This CDR3 is 13 amino acids long. Germline V CDR1 and CDR2: PRHDT, FYEKMQ (reference sequence). The CDR3 DNA follows: TGTGCCAGCAGCCAAGGTTCCGTCTATGGCTACACCTTC. Translation: CASSQGSVYGYTF.

This clonotype was counted a few times. The chain carries TRBV19 and TRBJ1-1, with TRBD1 matching over 7 bases. This CDR3 is 12 amino acids long. Unmatched junction bases numbered 4, after V lost 1 base and J lost 11 bases. Per the germline V gene, CDR1 is LNHDA and CDR2 is SQIVND (reference sequence). For the CDR3, the DNA is TGTGCCAGTAGTATAGGGAAGGGGGCGGCTTTCTTT. It codes for CASSIGKGAAFF. Full variable domain (missing parts from reference TRBV19 and TRBJ1-1): DGGITQSPKYLFRKEGQNVTLSCEQNLNHDAMYWYRQDPGQGLRLIYYSQIVNDFQKGDIAEGYSVSREKKESFPLTVTSAQKNPTAFYLCASSIGKGAAFFGQGTRLTVV.

In DNA form, the CDR3 reads TGTGCCAGCAGCTTAGGCCGCACTAGCGGAACCTACGAGCAGTACTTC. Translation: CASSLGRTSGTYEQYF. V gene TRBV13 combines with J gene TRBJ2-7; 8 positions match TRBD2. This CDR3 is built from 16 residues. The V segment lost 0 bases and the J segment 2 bases; nucleotides outside the gene matches: 6. From germline, CDR1 is PRHDT and CDR2 FYEKMQ (reference sequence).

This chain links TRBV10-3 with TRBJ2-7, with D possibly TRBD2 on 7 matching bases. The DNA end is more similar to TRBJ2-5, so the J call may be wrong. Germline V gives CDR1 ENHRY, CDR2 SYGVKD. The CDR3 length is 14 residues. The CDR3 DNA reads as TGTGCCATCAGTGAAGGGGGGGGGAAGGAGACCCAGTACTTC. Its protein is CAISEGGGKETQYF.

The chain couples TRBV20-1 to TRBJ2-3, with 7 positions matching TRBD1. The CDR3 totals 13 residues. The J segment lost 5 bases and the V segment lost 5 bases, leaving 7 bases of the junction unmatched. Germline V gives CDR1 DFQATT, CDR2 SNEGSKA (reference sequence). This CDR3 is CSAVAYRGDTQYF. The CDR3 coding sequence is TGCAGTGCTGTAGCGTACAGGGGAGATACGCAGTATTTT.

This clonotype turned up a few times. The genes are TRBV27 and TRBJ2-3; 15 nucleotides agree with TRBD2. This CDR3 region has 15 residues. Losses at the gene ends were 6 bases for V and 3 bases for J; bases not matched to a gene: 1. Looked up from germline, CDR1 is MNHEY and CDR2 is SMNVEV (reference sequence). CDR3 sequence reads: CASRGTSGRTDTQYF. The CDR3 nucleotides read TGTGCCAGCAGGGGGACTAGCGGGAGGACAGATACGCAGTATTTT.

This clonotype was detected a few times. V is TRBV30 and J is TRBJ1-1; D remains unclear. Trimming removed 0 bases at V and 1 base at J, with 9 bases between. Germline CDR1 reads GTSNPN; CDR2 reads SVGIG (reference sequence). This CDR3 region has 14 residues. In DNA form, the CDR3 reads TGTGCCTGGAGTGTACGCGTGGGGAACACTGAAGCTTTCTTT. Encoded protein: CAWSVRVGNTEAFF.

This clonotype was observed a handful of times. The gene calls are TRBV7-3 and TRBJ2-2; no clear D gene. The CDR3 consists of 13 residues. V was shortened by 6 bases and J by 1 base, with 6 bases between the two germline ends. Germline V gene sequence: CDR1 SGHTA, CDR2 FQGTGA. CDR3 DNA: TGTGCCAGCAGACCAAAGAACACCGGGGAGCTGTTTTTT. Residues: CASRPKNTGELFF.

The chain employs TRBV29-1 and TRBJ2-7; 7 bases are shared with TRBD2. There are 15 residues in the CDR3. CDR1 and CDR2 from the germline V gene are SQVTM and ANQGSEA. V was clipped by 2 bases and J by 2 bases; unmatched bases: 9. This chain's CDR3 is CSVELAERNPYEQYF. The DNA of the CDR3 is TGCAGCGTTGAACTAGCGGAAAGAAATCCCTACGAGCAGTACTTC.